This T cell receptor beta chain was obtained from a study of CXCR4 blockade with PD-1 therapy in pancreatic cancer. Overall study results and limits: Clone frequency correlated with its number of distinct nucleotide rearrangements.

This clone is classed as medium-sized. Its antigen is currently unknown. Assay used: immunoSEQ multiplex PCR; TCRdb lists only in-frame clones, some missing. The data contain about 3,600 clones, roughly two fifths of them singletons. The CDR3 consists of 15 residues. V shed 0 bases and J shed 0 bases, with 7 bases lying between them. The germline V gene encodes CDR1 SGHNT and CDR2 YENEEA. This TCR came from a human donor with pancreatic ductal adenocarcinoma. The specimen was tumor tissue. The chain employs TRBV11-3 and TRBJ2-3; D not certain. CDR3 DNA: TGTGCCAGCAGCTTAGAGTCTCCTAGCACAGATACGCAGTATTTT. Translation gives CASSLESPSTDTQYF.